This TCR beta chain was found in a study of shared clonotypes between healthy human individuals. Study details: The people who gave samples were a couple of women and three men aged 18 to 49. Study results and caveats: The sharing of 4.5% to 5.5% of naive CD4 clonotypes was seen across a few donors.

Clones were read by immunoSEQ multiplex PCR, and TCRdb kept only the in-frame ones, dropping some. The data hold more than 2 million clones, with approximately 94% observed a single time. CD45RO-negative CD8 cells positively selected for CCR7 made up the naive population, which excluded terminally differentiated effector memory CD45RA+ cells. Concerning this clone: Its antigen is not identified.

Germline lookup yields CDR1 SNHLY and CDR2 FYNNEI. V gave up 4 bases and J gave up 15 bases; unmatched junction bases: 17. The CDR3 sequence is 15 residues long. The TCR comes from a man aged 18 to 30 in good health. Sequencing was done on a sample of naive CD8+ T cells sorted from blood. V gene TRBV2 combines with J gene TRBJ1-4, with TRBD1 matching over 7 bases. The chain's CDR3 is CASSVQGRLEFGMFF. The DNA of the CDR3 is TGTGCCAGCAGTGTACAGGGGCGACTTGAGTTTGGAATGTTTTTT. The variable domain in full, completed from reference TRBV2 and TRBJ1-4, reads EPEVTQTPSHQVTQMGQEVILRCVPISNHLYFYWYRQILGQKVEFLVSFYNNEISEKSEIFDDQFSVERPDGSNFTLKIRSTKLEDSAMYFCASSVQGRLEFGMFFGSGTQLSVL.